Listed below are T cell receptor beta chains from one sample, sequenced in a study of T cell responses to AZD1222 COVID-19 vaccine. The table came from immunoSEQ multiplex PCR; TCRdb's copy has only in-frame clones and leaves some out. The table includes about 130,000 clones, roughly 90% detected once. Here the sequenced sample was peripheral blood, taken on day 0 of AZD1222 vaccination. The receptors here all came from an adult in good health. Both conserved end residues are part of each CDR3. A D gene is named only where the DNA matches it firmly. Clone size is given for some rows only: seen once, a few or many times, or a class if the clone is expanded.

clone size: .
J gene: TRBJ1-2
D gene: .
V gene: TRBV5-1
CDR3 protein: CASRGELYGYTF
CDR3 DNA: TGCGCCAGCAGAGGGGAGCTCTATGGCTACACCTTC

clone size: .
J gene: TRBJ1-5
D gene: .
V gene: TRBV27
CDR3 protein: CASSLGTNNQPQHF
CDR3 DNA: TGTGCCAGCAGTTTGGGCACCAACAATCAGCCCCAGCATTTT

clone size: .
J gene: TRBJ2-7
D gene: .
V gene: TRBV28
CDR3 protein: CASSFRSQLGNHLYEQYF
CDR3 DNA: TGTGCCAGCAGTTTTAGGTCCCAACTGGGAAATCACTTATACGAGCAGTACTTC

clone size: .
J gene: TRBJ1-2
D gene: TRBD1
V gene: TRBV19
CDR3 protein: CASILTGGSYGYTF
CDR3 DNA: TGTGCCAGTATCTTGACAGGGGGTTCCTATGGCTACACCTTC

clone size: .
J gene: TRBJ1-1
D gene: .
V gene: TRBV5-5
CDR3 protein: CASMLGRGEAFF
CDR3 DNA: TGTGCCAGCATGTTGGGTCGTGGTGAAGCTTTCTTT

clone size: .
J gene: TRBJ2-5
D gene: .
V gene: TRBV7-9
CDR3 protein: CASSLGQAPQETQYF
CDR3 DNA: TGTGCCAGCAGCTTGGGGCAGGCTCCCCAAGAGACCCAGTACTTC

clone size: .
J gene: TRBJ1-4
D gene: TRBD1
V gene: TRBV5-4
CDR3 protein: CASSSDRGGEKLFF
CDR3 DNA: TGTGCCAGCAGTTCGGACAGGGGTGGGGAAAAACTGTTTTTT

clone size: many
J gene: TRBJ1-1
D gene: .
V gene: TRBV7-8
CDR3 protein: CASSSQGTNTEAFF
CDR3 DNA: TGTGCCAGCAGCTCACAGGGAACGAACACTGAAGCTTTCTTT

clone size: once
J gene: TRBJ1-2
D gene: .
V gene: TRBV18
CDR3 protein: CASSPGEGYGYTF
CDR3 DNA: TGTGCCAGCTCACCCGGGGAGGGCTATGGCTACACCTTC

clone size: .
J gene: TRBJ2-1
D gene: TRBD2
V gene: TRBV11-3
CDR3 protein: CASSTPGTSVNEQFF
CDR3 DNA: TGTGCCAGCAGCACTCCCGGGACTAGTGTAAATGAGCAGTTCTTC